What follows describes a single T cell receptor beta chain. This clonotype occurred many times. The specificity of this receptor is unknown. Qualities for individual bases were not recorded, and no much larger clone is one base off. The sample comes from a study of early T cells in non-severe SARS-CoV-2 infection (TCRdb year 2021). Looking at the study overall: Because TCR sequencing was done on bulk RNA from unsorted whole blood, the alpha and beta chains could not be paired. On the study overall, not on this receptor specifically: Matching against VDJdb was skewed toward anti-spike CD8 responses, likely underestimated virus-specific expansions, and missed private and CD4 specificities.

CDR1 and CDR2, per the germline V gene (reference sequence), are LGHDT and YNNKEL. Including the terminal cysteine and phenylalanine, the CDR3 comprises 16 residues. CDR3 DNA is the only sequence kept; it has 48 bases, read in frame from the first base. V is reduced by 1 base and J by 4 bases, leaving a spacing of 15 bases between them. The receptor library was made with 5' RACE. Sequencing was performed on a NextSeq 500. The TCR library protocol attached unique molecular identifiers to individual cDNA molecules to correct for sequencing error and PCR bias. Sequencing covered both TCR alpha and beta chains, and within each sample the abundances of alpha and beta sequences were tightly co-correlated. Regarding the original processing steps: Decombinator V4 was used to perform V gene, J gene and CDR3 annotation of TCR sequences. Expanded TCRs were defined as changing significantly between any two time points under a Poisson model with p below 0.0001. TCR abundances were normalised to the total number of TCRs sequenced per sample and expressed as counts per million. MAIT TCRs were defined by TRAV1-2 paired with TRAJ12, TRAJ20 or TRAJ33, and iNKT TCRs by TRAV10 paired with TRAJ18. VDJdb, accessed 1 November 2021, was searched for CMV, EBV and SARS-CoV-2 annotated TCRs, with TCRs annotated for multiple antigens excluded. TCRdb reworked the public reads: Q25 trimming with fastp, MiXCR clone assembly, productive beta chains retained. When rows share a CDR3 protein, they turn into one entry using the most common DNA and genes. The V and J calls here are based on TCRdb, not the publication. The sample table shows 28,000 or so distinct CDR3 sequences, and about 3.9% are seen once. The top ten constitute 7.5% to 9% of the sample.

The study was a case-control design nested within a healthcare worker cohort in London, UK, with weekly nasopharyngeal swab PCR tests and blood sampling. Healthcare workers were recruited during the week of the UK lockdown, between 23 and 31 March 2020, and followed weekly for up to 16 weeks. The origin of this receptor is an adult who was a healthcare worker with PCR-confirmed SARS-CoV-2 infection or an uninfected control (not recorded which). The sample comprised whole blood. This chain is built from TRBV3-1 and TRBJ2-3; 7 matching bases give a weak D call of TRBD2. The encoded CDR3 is CASSQGTGGGSDTQYF. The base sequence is TGTGCCAGCAGCCAAGGGACCGGCGGGGGCTCAGATACGCAGTATTTT.